A selection of T cell receptor beta chains follows, all from one sample in a study of blood T cell repertoires in COVID-19. Data came from immunoSEQ multiplex PCR; TCRdb stores just in-frame clones and leaves some out. The sample lists hundreds of thousands of clones, 85% to 90% seen once, with approximately 1.5% in the top ten. Specimen: PBMCs or T cells enriched from blood (not recorded which). The receptors here all came from a woman between 18 and 29 years old with acute COVID-19. The CDR3 runs from the conserved cysteine through the conserved F or W. The order of the fields is V gene, clone size, D gene, J gene, CDR3 protein, CDR3 DNA. A D gene is named only where the DNA matches it firmly. Part of the rows lack a size; the others show once, few, many or a class for expanded clones.

v_call: TRBV3-1/TRBV3-2
clone_size: .
d_call: TRBD2
j_call: TRBJ2-1
cdr3_aa: CASSQGGTSGHNEQFF
cdr3_nt: TGTGCCAGCAGCCAAGGTGGGACTAGCGGGCACAATGAGCAGTTCTTC

v_call: TRBV19
clone_size: .
d_call: TRBD1
j_call: TRBJ2-5
cdr3_aa: CASSPWTGEETQYF
cdr3_nt: TGTGCCAGTAGTCCCTGGACAGGGGAAGAGACCCAGTACTTC

v_call: TRBV7-9
clone_size: .
d_call: TRBD2
j_call: TRBJ2-1
cdr3_aa: CASSLTLAGGYNEQFF
cdr3_nt: TGTGCCAGCAGCTTAACTCTAGCGGGAGGCTACAATGAGCAGTTCTTC

v_call: TRBV6-2/TRBV6-3
clone_size: once
d_call: .
j_call: TRBJ1-1
cdr3_aa: CASSLRGGNTEAFF
cdr3_nt: TGTGCCAGCAGCCTCAGGGGCGGAAACACTGAAGCTTTCTTT

v_call: TRBV7-8
clone_size: .
d_call: TRBD2
j_call: TRBJ2-7
cdr3_aa: CASTRNRGTSGRAWEQYF
cdr3_nt: TGTGCCAGCACGCGCAACAGGGGGACTAGCGGGAGGGCATGGGAGCAGTACTTC

v_call: TRBV5-1
clone_size: .
d_call: .
j_call: TRBJ2-7
cdr3_aa: CASSLFSDSLSYEQYF
cdr3_nt: TGCGCCAGCAGCTTGTTTTCGGACAGCCTCTCCTACGAGCAGTACTTC

v_call: TRBV24-1
clone_size: .
d_call: TRBD2
j_call: TRBJ2-5
cdr3_aa: CATSGASGLAAETQYF
cdr3_nt: TGTGCCACCAGTGGGGCTTCAGGACTAGCGGCAGAGACCCAGTACTTC

v_call: TRBV27
clone_size: once
d_call: .
j_call: TRBJ2-7
cdr3_aa: CASSLSRQGPGEQYF
cdr3_nt: TGTGCCAGCAGTTTATCAAGGCAGGGGCCGGGGGAGCAGTACTTC

v_call: TRBV7-6
clone_size: .
d_call: TRBD2
j_call: TRBJ2-1
cdr3_aa: CASSSLAGGDYEQFF
cdr3_nt: TGTGCCAGCAGCTCACTAGCGGGGGGGGATTATGAGCAGTTCTTC

v_call: TRBV21-1
clone_size: .
d_call: .
j_call: TRBJ1-5
cdr3_aa: CASNTRSVSNQPQHF
cdr3_nt: TGTGCCAGCAACACTAGGAGCGTGAGCAATCAGCCCCAGCATTTT

v_call: TRBV5-4
clone_size: .
d_call: TRBD1
j_call: TRBJ2-7
cdr3_aa: CASSQKTTGGYEQYF
cdr3_nt: TGTGCCAGCAGCCAGAAAACGACAGGGGGCTACGAGCAGTACTTC